This entry lists 10 T cell receptor beta chains sequenced from one sample in a study of shared clonotypes between healthy human individuals. The protocol was immunoSEQ multiplex PCR, while the TCRdb copy is restricted to in-frame clones and leaves out a portion. This sample has around 940,000 clones; about 80% occur once, and the top ten carry 1.5%. The sequenced material came from memory CD4+ T cells sorted from blood. Subset: CD45RA-negative fraction. The receptor source for this set is a man between 18 and 35 years old in good health.

V usage is TRBV6-1 and J usage is TRBJ1-4; possible D gene TRBD1, 6 bases. The CDR3 has 15 amino acids. V was clipped by 6 bases and J by 4 bases, with 15 bases between them. CDR1 is MNHNS, CDR2 SASEGT, per germline. CDR3 bases: TGTGCCAGCAGGGCGGACAGCTCTTATAATGAAAAACTGTTTTTT. Translated: CASRADSSYNEKLFF.

The J gene is TRBJ2-5, the V gene TRBV6-5; the D gene is possibly TRBD1 (5 bases). Germline assignment: CDR1 MNHEY and CDR2 SVGAGI. V was clipped by 0 bases and J by 10 bases, with 15 bases between them. This CDR3 contains 14 residues. The CDR3 protein is CASSYSGQKGIQYF. The CDR3 DNA reads as TGTGCCAGCAGTTACTCGGGGCAAAAAGGGATCCAGTACTTC.

The count of this clone is one. The CDR3 DNA reads as TGTGCCAGTACCCAGACTAGCGGTAGCACAGATACGCAGTATTTT. It codes for CASTQTSGSTDTQYF. This chain connects TRBV19 to TRBJ2-3; TRBD2 matches 9 bases. From germline, CDR1 is LNHDA and CDR2 SQIVND (reference sequence). This CDR3 is 15 amino acids long. V lost 7 bases to trimming and J lost 0 bases; unmatched junction nucleotides: 5.

Remarks on this clone: This likely came from a read error, as a far larger clone is one base away. The chain uses TRBV7-2 and TRBJ1-2, with 10 bases fitting TRBD1. Germline-derived CDR1 and CDR2 are SGHTA and FQGNSA. The CDR3 sequence is 14 residues long. J gave up 3 bases and V 3 bases, and 1 base lay outside the gene matches. Written as DNA, the CDR3 is TGTGCCAGCAGCTTCGGGACAGGGGACTATGGCTACACCTTC. Its translation is CASSFGTGDYGYTF.

This clone was seen a few times. This rearrangement joins TRBV2 to TRBJ1-2; tentatively, D is TRBD1 (6 bases). The ends were cut back, 2 bases at V and 2 bases at J, with 12 bases in the middle. This CDR3 region has 15 residues. CDR1 is SNHLY, CDR2 FYNNEI, per germline. The CDR3 nucleotides are TGTGCCAGCAGTGAACGGGGACACCCCAACTATGGCTACACCTTC. Its protein is CASSERGHPNYGYTF.

This chain links TRBV11-1 with TRBJ2-1, with D unresolved. Germline V lookup: CDR1 SGHAT, CDR2 FQDESV (reference sequence). Trimming shortened V by 5 bases and J by 12 bases, and 14 bases separated the two germline ends. This CDR3 is built from 12 residues. The CDR3 sequence is CASSITIGLQFF. In DNA, the CDR3 is TGTGCCAGCAGCATTACCATAGGGTTGCAGTTCTTC.

This clone came up a few times. The CDR3 protein is CASSYSFPYLNYGYTF. Written as DNA, the CDR3 is TGTGCCAGCAGTTACTCGTTCCCATATCTTAACTATGGCTACACCTTC. The V gene is TRBV6-5, the J gene TRBJ1-2; no reliable D call. There are 16 residues in the CDR3. Germline-derived CDR1 and CDR2 are MNHEY and SVGAGI. Trimming cost V 0 bases and J 1 base, with 12 bases left between them.

This sequence joins TRBV7-6 and TRBJ2-7; 7 nucleotides line up with TRBD1. This CDR3 spans 16 amino acids. After removal of 2 bases from V and 5 bases from J, the junction contained 12 bases not matched to a gene. Germline V lookup: CDR1 SGHVS, CDR2 FNYEAQ. The CDR3 region is CASSLTRPDRDHEQYF. CDR3 in DNA: TGTGCCAGCAGCTTAACTCGGCCCGACAGGGACCACGAGCAGTACTTC.

This clone was counted a single time. Additional DNA sequences in this sample encode the identical CDR3. V is TRBV30 and J is TRBJ1-1, with no clear D. Germline CDR1 and CDR2: GTSNPN and SVGIG (reference sequence). Trimming removed 3 bases at V and 6 bases at J, with 8 bases between. The CDR3 covers 11 residues. The CDR3: CAWSVLSEAFF. CDR3 sequence (DNA): TGTGCCTGGAGCGTTTTATCTGAAGCTTTCTTT.

This clone was recorded a few times. The rearrangement joins TRBV7-2 to TRBJ1-1; D might be TRBD1 (5 bases). The V end was cut by 3 bases, the J end by 1 base, with 18 bases between. The CDR3 loop spans 17 amino acids. The germline CDR1 and CDR2 sequences are SGHTA and FQGNSA. CDR3 region: CASSLRLESGRNTEAFF. DNA of the CDR3: TGTGCCAGCAGCTTGAGGTTGGAATCAGGGAGGAACACTGAAGCTTTCTTT.